This section outlines one T cell receptor beta chain sequence together with its context. Its antigen is still unknown. From the germline J gene comes the end of the CDR3, since the read stops 3 residues before it. Every participant had a single incident cervical HPV16 infection, and prevalent HPV16 infections were excluded. Cervical HPV DNA was detected by MY09/MY11 PCR and genotyped by dot-blot hybridization. About 15 mL of heparinized blood were centrifuged, and the buffy coat was aliquoted, frozen at -30°C, then stored at -80°C. QIAGEN kits were used to extract genomic DNA from buffy coat specimens. Compared with germline, V lacks 5 bases and J lacks 5 bases; bases without a gene match: 23. The CDR3 starts with the cysteine, ends with the phenylalanine, and has 22 residues. Shown are 57 bases from within the CDR3, in frame from base 1. The germline V gene (reference sequence) sets CDR1 to LNHNV and CDR2 to YYDKDF.

Using the immunoSEQ assay, multiplex PCR amplified TCR beta CDR3 regions from an average of around 1,300 ng of genomic DNA per sample. To correct primer bias, the assay used a complete synthetic TCR repertoire to set an amplification baseline. The amplicons were sequenced using the Illumina platform. Under the source paper's analysis protocol: Error correction of the sequences involved clustering with frequency ratios plus a modified nearest-neighbor algorithm, after which the sequences were analyzed in the immunoSEQ Analyzer using IMGT gene definitions. TCR richness and evenness were averaged over 20 rarefaction repeats at each rarefaction depth, excluding samples with fewer sequences than the depth. Wilcoxon rank sum tests with FDR correction were used to compare relative abundances of V, D and J genes between the groups. For the blinded duplicates, the intraclass correlation was over 95% for TCR richness and averaged 76.4% across about 64 gene segments. The clones in this table, taken by TCRdb from immuneACCESS, are in-frame only. Not every clone is retained; where verified, under half of the shortfall comes from an unresolved V gene, and the cause of the rest is unknown. V, J and clone size are taken as reported in that table, and D and trimming were inferred from the DNA itself. The table kept for this sample lists 45,000 to 55,000 clones. The ten biggest clones cover around 1.5% of the sample.

This sample was taken from a study of T cells in women clearing cervical HPV infection listed by TCRdb under 2018. Background on the whole study: Cases were about 25 women with histologically confirmed HPV16-related CIN3 or worse, including 2 invasive cancers. The 20 to 30 controls were women who cleared a single incident HPV16 infection within 12 months without developing precancer or cancer. Case blood was taken at the visit when the lesion was first identified, whereas control blood was taken when infection was no longer detected. Among cases, blood sampling came a median of about 150 days after lesion detection, with an interquartile range of about 85 to 200 days. Since HLA typing was available for only a few women, HLA type could not be ruled out as a confounder. An exploratory proof-of-principle case-control study, nested within the Guanacaste HPV Natural History Study in Costa Rica, was conducted to compare TCR repertoires across cervical HPV16 outcomes. Cases were matched to controls by age within five years and by the year the sample was collected. Cases had a median age of 34 years and controls had a median age of about 37, with no significant differences in baseline characteristics. The parent cohort enrolled 10,049 women aged 18 or older in Guanacaste, Costa Rica, in 1993 to 1994 and followed the women for seven years. As quality controls, five blinded duplicates were added to each group, bringing the total to approximately 60 samples made up of roughly 50 participants and some 10 replicates. General findings and caveats noted by the study authors: Cases had lower TRBV6-7 relative abundance than controls (about 0.099% versus 0.16%; Bonferroni P = 0.0008). TCR repertoire richness was significantly higher in CIN3+ cases than in controls across sequencing depths, while evenness did not differ. T-cell numbers per sample were unknown, so richness differences could reflect varying T-cell content rather than repertoire biology. Whether associations preceded infection or resulted from infection could not be shown with the cross-sectional design, and effector/memory subsets and HPV-specific T cells were not isolated. Random forest classifiers that combined richness and V gene abundances separated cases from controls with an estimated AUC of less than 0.85.

The rearranged segments are TRBV15 and TRBJ2-5; 16 bases in the junction line up with TRBD2. The specimen was blood buffy coat. The source of this sequence is a woman aged 18 to 75 with a cervical HPV16 infection that either progressed to CIN3+ or cleared (not recorded which). The DNA read from the CDR3 is TGTGCCACCAGCCCTAGAGGACAGGGGCCCGGGACTAGCGGGAGGGCCGGGGAGACC. Its product reads: CATSPRGQGPGTSGRAGET. The full CDR3 protein reads CATSPRGQGPGTSGRAGETQYF.